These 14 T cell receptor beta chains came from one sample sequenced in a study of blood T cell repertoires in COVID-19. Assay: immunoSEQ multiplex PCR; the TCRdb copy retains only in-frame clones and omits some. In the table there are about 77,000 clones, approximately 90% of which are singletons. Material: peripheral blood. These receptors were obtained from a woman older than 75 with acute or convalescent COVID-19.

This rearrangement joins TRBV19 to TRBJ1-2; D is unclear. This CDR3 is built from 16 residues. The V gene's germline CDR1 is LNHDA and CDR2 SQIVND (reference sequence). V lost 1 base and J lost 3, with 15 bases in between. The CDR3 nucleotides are TGTGCCAGTAGTATAGGGCGGGGTCGGGTCGACTATGGCTACACCTTC. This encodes CASSIGRGRVDYGYTF.

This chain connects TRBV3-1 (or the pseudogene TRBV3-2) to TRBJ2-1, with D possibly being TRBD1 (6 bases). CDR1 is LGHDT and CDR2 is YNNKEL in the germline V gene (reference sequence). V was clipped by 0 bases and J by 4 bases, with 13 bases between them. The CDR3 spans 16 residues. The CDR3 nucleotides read TGTGCCAGCAGCCAAGATAGGCAAGGGGGTTACAATGAGCAGTTCTTC. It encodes CASSQDRQGGYNEQFF.

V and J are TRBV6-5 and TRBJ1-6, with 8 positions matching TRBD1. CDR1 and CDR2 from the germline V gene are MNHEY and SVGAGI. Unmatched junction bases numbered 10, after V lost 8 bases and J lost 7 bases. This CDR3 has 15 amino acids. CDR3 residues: CASRERTGRNSPLHF. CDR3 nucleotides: TGTGCCAGCCGGGAGAGGACAGGGCGGAATTCACCCCTCCACTTT.

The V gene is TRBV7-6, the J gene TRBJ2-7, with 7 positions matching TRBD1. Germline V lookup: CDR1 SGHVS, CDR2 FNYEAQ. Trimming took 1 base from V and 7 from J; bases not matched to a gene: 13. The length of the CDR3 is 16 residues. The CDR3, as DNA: TGTGCCAGCAGCTTAGAGGCTTCGACAGGGCTCCGGGAGCAGTACTTC. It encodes CASSLEASTGLREQYF.

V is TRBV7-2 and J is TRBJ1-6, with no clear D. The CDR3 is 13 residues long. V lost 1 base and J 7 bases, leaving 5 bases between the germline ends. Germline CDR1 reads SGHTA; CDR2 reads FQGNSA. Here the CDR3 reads CASSLDGNSPLHF. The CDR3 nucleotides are TGTGCCAGCAGCTTAGACGGGAATTCACCCCTCCACTTT.

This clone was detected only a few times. The CDR3 coding sequence is TGTGCCAGCAGCTCGGGACTAGCGGGAGGTGAGCAGTTCTTC. It encodes CASSSGLAGGEQFF. This rearrangement joins TRBV5-8 to TRBJ2-1; 15 bases are shared with TRBD2. This CDR3 has 14 residues. Germline V lookup: CDR1 SGHTS, CDR2 YDEGEE. The junction had 1 base not matched to a gene; V was cut back by 3 bases and J by 9 bases.

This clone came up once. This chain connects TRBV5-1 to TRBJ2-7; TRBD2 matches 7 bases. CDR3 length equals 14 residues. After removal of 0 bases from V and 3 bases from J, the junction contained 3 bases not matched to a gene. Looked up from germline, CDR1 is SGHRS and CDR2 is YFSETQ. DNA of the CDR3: TGCGCCAGCAGCTTGGGAGCGGGACGCTACGAGCAGTACTTC. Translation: CASSLGAGRYEQYF.

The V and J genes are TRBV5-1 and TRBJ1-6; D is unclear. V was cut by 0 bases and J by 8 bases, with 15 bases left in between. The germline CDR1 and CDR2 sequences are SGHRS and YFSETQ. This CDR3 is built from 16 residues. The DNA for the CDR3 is TGCGCCAGCAGCTTGGGCCCCCGGGAGAGTCATTCACCCCTCCACTTT. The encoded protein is CASSLGPRESHSPLHF.

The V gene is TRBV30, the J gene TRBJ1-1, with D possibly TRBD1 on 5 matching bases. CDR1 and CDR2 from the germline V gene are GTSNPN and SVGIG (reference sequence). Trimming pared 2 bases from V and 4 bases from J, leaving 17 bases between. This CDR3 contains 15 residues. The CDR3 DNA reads TGTGCCTGGAGTTATAACAGCAGGGTGAGCACTGAAGCTTTCTTT. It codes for CAWSYNSRVSTEAFF.

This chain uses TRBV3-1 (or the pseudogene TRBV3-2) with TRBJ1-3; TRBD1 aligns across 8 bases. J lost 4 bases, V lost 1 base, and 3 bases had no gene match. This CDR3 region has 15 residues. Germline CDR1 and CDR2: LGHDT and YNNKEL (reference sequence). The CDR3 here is CASSQGQGYGNTIYF. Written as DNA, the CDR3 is TGTGCCAGCAGCCAAGGACAGGGGTACGGAAACACCATATATTTT.

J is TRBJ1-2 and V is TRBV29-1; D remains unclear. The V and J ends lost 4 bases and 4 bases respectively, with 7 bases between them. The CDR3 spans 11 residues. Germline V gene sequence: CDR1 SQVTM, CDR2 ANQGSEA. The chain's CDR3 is CSVGAAYGYTF. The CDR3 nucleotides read TGCAGCGTTGGTGCGGCCTATGGCTACACCTTC.

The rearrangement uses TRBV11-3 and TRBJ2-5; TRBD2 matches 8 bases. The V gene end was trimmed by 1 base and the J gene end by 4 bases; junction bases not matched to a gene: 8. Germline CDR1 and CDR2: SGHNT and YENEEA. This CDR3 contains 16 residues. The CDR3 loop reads CASSLGSGRPLETQYF. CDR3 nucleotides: TGTGCCAGCAGCTTAGGGAGCGGGAGACCTCTAGAGACCCAGTACTTC. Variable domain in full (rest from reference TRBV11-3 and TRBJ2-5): EAGVVQSPRYKIIEKKQPVAFWCNPISGHNTLYWYLQNLGQGPELLIRYENEEAVDDSQLPKDRFSAERLKGVDSTLKIQPAELGDSAVYLCASSLGSGRPLETQYFGPGTRLLVL.

CDR3: CAISGTGRETQYF. As DNA, the CDR3 is TGTGCCATCAGTGGGACAGGAAGAGAGACCCAGTACTTC. This chain links TRBV10-3 with TRBJ2-5, with TRBD1 identical over 7 bases. This CDR3 contains 13 residues. Losses at the gene ends were 4 bases for V and 4 bases for J; bases not matched to a gene: 3. CDR1 is ENHRY, CDR2 SYGVKD, per germline.

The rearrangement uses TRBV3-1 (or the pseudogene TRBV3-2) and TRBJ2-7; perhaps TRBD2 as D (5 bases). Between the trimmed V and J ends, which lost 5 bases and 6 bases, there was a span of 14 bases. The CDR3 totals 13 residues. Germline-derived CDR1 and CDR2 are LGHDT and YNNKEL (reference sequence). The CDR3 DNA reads TGTGCCAGCAGCTGGCACGGAGGACCCGAGCAGTACTTC. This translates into CASSWHGGPEQYF.